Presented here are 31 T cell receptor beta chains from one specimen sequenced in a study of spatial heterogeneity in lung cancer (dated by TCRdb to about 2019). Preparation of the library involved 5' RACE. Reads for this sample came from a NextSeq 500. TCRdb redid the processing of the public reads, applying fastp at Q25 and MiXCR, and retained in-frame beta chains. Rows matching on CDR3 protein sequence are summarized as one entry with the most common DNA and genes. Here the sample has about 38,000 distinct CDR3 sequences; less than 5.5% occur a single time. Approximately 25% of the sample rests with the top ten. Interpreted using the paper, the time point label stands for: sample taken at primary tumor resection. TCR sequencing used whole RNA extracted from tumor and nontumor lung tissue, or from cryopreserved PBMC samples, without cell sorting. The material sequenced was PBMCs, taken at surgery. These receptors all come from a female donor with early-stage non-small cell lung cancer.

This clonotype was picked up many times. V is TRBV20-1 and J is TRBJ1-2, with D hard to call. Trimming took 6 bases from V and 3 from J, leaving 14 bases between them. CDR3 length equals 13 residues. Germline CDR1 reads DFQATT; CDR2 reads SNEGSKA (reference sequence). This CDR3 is CSAPSGGHYGYTF. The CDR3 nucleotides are TGCAGTGCCCCAAGCGGAGGCCACTATGGCTACACCTTC.

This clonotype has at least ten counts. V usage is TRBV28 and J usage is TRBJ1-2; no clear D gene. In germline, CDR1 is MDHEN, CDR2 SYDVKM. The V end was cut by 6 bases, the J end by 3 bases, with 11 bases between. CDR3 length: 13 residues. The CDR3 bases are TGTGCCAGCAGCTTAATCGGAGACTATGGCTACACCTTC. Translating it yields CASSLIGDYGYTF.

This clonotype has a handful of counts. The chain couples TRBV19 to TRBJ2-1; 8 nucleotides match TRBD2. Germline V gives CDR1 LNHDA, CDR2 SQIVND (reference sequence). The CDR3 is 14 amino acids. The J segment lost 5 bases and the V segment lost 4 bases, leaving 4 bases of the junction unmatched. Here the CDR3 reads CASSNPGGDNEQFF. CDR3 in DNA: TGTGCCAGTAGTAACCCGGGAGGGGACAATGAGCAGTTCTTC.

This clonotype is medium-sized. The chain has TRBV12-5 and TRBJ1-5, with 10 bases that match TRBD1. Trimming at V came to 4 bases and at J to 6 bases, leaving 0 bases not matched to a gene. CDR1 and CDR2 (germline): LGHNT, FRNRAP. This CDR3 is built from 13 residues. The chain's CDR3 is CASGWDRGQPQHF. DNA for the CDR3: TGTGCTAGTGGTTGGGACAGGGGTCAGCCCCAGCATTTT.

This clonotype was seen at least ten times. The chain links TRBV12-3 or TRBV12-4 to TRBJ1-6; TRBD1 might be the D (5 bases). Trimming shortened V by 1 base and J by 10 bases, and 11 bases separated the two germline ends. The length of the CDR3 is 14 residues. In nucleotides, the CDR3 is TGTGCCAGCAGTTTAGGTAGGGGAGGATCACCCCTCCACTTT. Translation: CASSLGRGGSPLHF.

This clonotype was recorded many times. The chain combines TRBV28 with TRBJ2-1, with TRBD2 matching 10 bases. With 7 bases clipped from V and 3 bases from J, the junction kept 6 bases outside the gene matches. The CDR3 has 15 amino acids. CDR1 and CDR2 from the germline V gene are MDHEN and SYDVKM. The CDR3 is CASTLAGANYNEQFF. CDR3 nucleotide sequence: TGTGCCAGCACTCTAGCGGGGGCGAACTACAATGAGCAGTTCTTC.

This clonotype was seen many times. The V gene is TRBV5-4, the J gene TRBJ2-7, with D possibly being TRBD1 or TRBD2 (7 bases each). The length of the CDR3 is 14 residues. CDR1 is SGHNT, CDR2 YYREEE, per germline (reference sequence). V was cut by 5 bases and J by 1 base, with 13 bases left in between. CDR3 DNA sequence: TGTGCCAGCAGGAGACAGGGAGGGTCCTACGAGCAGTACTTC. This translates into CASRRQGGSYEQYF. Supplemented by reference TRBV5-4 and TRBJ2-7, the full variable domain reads ETGVTQSPTHLIKTRGQQVTLRCSSQSGHNTVSWYQQALGQGPQFIFQYYREEENGRGNFPPRFSGLQFPNYSSELNVNALELDDSALYLCASRRQGGSYEQYFGPGTRLTVT.

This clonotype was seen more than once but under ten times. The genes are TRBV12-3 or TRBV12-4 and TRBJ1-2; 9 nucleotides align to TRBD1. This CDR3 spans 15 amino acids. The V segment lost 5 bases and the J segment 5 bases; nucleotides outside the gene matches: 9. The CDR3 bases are TGTGCCAGCAGTCCTGACAGGGGGGAAGAATATGGCTACACCTTC. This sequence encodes CASSPDRGEEYGYTF.

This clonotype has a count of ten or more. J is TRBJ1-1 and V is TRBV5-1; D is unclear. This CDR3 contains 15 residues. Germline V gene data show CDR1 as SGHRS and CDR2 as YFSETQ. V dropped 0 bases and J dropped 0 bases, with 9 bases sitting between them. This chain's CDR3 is CASSLGPPMNTEAFF. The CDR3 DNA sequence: TGCGCCAGCAGCTTGGGACCGCCCATGAACACTGAAGCTTTCTTT.

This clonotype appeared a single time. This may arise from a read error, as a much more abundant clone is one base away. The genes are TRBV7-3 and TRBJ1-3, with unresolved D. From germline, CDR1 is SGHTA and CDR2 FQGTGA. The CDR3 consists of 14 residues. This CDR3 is CASSPGSSGNTMYF. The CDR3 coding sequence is TGTGCCAGCAGCCCCGGAAGCTCTGGAAACACCATGTATTTT.

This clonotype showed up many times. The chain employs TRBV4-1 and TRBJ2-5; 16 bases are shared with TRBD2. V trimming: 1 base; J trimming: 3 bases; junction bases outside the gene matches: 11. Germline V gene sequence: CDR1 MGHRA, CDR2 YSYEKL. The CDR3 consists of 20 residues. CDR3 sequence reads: CASSQVKAGTSGGAEETQYF. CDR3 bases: TGCGCCAGCAGCCAAGTAAAGGCCGGGACTAGCGGGGGGGCCGAAGAGACCCAGTACTTC.

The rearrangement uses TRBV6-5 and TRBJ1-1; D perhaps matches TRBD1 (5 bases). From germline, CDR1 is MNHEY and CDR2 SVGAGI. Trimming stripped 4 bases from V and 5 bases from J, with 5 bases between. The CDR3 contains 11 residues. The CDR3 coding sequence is TGTGCCAGCAGTTGGGGGACTGAAGCTTTCTTT. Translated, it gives CASSWGTEAFF.

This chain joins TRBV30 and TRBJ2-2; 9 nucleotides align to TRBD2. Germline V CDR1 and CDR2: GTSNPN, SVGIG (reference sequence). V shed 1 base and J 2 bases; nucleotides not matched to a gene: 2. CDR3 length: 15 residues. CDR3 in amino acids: CAWSASGDNTGELFF. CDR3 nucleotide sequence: TGTGCCTGGAGTGCTAGCGGGGACAACACCGGGGAGCTGTTTTTT.

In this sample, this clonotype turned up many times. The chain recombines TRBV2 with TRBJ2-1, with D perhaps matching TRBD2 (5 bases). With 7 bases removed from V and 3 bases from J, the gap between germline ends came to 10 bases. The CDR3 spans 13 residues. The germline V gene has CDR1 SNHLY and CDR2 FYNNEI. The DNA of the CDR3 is TGTGCCAGCAAGTTCGGGGACTACAATGAGCAGTTCTTC. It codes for CASKFGDYNEQFF.

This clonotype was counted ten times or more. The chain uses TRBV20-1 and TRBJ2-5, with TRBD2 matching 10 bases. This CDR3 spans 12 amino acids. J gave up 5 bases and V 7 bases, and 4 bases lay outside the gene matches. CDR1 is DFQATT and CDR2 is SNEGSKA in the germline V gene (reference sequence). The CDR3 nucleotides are TGCAGTGTAGCGGGGGGTACGGAGACCCAGTACTTC. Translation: CSVAGGTETQYF.

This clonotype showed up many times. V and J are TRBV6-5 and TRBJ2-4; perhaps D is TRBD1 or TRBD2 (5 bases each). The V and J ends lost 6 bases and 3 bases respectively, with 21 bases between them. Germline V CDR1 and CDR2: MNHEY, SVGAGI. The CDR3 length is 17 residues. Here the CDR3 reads CASSSGGQGASKNIQYF. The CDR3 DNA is TGTGCCAGCAGCTCGGGCGGGCAAGGGGCCAGCAAAAACATTCAGTACTTC.

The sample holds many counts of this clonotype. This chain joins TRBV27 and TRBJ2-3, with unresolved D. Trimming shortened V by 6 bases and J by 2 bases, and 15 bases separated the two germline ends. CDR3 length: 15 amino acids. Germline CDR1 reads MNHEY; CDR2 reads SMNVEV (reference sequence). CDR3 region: CASSLYNRATDTQYF. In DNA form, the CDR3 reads TGTGCCAGCAGCCTCTATAACCGGGCCACAGATACGCAGTATTTT.

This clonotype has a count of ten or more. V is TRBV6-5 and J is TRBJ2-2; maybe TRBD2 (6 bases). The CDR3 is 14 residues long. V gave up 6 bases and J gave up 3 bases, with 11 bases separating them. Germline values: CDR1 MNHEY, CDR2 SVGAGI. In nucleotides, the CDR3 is TGTGCCAGCAGACTAGCCTCGTACACCGGGGAGCTGTTTTTT. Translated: CASRLASYTGELFF.

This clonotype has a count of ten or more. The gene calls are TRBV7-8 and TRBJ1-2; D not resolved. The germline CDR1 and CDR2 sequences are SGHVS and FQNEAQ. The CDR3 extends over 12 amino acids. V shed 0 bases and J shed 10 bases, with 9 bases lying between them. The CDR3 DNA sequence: TGTGCCAGCAGCTTAGCGGAAGGGAACTACACCTTC. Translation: CASSLAEGNYTF.

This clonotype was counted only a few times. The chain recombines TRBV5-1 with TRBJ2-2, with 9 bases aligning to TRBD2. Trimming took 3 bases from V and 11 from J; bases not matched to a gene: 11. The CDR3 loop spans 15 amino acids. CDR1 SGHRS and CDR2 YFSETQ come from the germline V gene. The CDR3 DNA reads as TGCGCCAGCAGCTCAGGATACGGCGGGGGGGCCGAGCTGTTTTTT. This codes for CASSSGYGGGAELFF.

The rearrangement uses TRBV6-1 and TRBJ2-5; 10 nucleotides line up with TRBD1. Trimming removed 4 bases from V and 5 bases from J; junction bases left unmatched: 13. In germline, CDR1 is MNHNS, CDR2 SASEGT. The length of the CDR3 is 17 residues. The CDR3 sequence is CASSARAGTGVGETQYF. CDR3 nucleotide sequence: TGTGCCAGCAGTGCACGAGCCGGGACAGGGGTAGGGGAGACCCAGTACTTC.

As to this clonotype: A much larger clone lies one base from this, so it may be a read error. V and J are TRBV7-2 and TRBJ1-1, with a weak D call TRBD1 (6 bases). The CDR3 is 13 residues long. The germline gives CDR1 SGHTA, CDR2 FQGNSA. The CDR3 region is CASSAQGNTEASF. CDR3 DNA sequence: TGTGCCAGCAGCGCCCAGGGGAACACTGAAGCTTCCTTT. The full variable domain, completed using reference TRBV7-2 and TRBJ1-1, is GAGVSQSPSNKVTEKGKDVELRCDPISGHTALYWYRQSLGQGLEFLIYFQGNSAPDKSGLPSDRFSAERTGGSVSTLTIQRTQQEDSAVYLCASSAQGNTEASFGQGTRLTVV.

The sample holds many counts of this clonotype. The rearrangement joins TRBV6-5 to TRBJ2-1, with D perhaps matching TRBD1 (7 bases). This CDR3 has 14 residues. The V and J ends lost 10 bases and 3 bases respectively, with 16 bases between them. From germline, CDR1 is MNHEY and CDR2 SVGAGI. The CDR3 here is CATEGGQSYNEQFF. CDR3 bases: TGTGCCACTGAGGGGGGACAGAGCTACAATGAGCAGTTCTTC.

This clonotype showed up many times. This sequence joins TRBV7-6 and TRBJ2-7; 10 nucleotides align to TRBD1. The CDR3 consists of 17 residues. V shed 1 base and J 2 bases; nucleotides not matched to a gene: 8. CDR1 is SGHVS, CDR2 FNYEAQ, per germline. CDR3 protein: CASSLGGTGAATYEQYF. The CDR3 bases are TGTGCCAGCAGCTTAGGGGGGACAGGGGCCGCGACCTACGAGCAGTACTTC.

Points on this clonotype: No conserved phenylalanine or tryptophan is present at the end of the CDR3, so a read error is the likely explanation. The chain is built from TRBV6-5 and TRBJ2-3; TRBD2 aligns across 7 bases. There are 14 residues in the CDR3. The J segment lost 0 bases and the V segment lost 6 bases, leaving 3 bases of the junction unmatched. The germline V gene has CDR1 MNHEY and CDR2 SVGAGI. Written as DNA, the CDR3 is TGTGCCAGCAGGCTAGCGGTTAGCACAGATACGCAGTATTTA. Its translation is CASRLAVSTDTQYL.

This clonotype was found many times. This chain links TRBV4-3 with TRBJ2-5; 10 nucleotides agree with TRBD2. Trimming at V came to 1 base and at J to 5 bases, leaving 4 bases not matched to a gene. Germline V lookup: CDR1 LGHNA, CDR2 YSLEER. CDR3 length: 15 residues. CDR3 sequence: CASSQGLAGGETQYF. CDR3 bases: TGCGCCAGCAGCCAAGGACTAGCGGGCGGTGAGACCCAGTACTTC.

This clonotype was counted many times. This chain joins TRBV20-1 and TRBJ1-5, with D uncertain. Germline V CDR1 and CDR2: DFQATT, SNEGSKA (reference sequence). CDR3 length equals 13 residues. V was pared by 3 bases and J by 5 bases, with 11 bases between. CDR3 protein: CSASPALHQPQHF. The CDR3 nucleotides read TGCAGTGCTAGCCCCGCGCTACATCAGCCCCAGCATTTT.

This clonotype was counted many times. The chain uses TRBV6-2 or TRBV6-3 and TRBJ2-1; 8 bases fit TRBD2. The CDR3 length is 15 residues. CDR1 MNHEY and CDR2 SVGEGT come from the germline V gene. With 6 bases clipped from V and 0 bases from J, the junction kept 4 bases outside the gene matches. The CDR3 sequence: CASRRGGSSYNEQFF. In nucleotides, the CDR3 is TGTGCCAGCAGGCGCGGGGGGAGCTCCTACAATGAGCAGTTCTTC.

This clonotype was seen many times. The CDR3 reads CASSVGTSRGELFF. CDR3 nucleotides: TGTGCCAGCAGTGTAGGAACTAGCAGGGGGGAGCTGTTTTTT. The chain links TRBV2 to TRBJ2-2, with D possibly matching TRBD2 (6 bases). CDR3 length: 14 residues. Germline CDR1 and CDR2: SNHLY and FYNNEI. Trimming stripped 4 bases from V and 8 bases from J, with 14 bases between.

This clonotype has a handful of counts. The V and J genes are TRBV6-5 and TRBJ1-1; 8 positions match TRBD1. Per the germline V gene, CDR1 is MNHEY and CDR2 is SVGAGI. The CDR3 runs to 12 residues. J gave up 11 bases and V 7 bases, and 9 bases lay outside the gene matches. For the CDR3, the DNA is TGTGCCAGCACCCCCCCGACAGGGGCGGCTTTCTTT. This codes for CASTPPTGAAFF.

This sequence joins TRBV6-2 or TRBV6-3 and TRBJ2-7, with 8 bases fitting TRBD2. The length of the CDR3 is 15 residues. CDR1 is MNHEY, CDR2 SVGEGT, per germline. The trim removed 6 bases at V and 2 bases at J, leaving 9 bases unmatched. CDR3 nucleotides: TGTGCCAGCAGCCCCCTCGCGGGGGGTACCTACGAGCAGTACTTC. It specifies CASSPLAGGTYEQYF.